What follows is one TCR beta chain and its context. Measured with immunoSEQ multiplex PCR; TCRdb has only the in-frame clones, and not every one. Seen here are fewer than 140,000 clones, about 90% observed once, and the top ten hold 1.5% to 2%. This CDR3 is 15 amino acids long. Germline CDR1 is SGHTA and CDR2 is FQGTGA. Trimming removed 7 bases from V and 4 bases from J; junction bases left unmatched: 5. These data originate in a study of T cell changes during pregnancy in multiple sclerosis. The sample was peripheral blood, taken before pregnancy. The sequence was collected from a female donor with multiple sclerosis, enrolled in a pregnancy study. The chain recombines TRBV7-3 with TRBJ2-1; 12 bases line up with TRBD2. CDR3 DNA sequence: TGTGCCAGCACACTAGCGGGGGGCCCATACAATGAGCAGTTCTTC. Translation gives CASTLAGGPYNEQFF.